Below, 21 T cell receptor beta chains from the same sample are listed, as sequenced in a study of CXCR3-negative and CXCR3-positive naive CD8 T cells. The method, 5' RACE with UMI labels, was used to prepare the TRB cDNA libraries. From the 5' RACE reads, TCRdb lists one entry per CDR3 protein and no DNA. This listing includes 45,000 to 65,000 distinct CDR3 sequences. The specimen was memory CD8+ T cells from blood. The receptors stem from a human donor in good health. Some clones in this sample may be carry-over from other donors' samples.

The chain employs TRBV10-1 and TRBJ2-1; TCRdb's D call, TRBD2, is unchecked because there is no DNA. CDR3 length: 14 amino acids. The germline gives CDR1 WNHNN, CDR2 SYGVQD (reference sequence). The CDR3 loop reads CATLTGAGDNEQFF.

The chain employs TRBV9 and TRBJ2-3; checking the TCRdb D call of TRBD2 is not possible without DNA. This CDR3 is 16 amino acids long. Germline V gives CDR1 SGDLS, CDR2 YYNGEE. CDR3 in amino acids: CASSVRLAGDQDTQYF.

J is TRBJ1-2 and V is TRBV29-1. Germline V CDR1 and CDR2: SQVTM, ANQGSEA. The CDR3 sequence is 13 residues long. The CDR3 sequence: CSVEDWGGYGYTF.

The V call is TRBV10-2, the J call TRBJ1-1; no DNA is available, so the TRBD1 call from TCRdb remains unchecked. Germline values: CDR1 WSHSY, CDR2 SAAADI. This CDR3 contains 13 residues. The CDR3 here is CAASESQGTEAFF.

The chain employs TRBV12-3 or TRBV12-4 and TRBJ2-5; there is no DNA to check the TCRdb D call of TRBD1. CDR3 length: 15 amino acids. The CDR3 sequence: CASSSPGVSQETQYF.

CDR3 sequence reads: CASSPSRPQGGYTF. The rearrangement joins TRBV6-5 to TRBJ1-2. The length of the CDR3 is 14 residues. The V gene's germline CDR1 is MNHEY and CDR2 SVGAGI.

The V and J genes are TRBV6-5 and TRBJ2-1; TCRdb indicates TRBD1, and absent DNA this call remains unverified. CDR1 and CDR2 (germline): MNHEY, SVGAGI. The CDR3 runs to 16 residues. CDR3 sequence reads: CASSYSPSGVGDEQFF.

CDR3 sequence: CASSLGSRDTYEQYF. The V call is TRBV7-6, the J call TRBJ2-7; TCRdb returns TRBD1, unconfirmable since there is no DNA. CDR3 length equals 15 residues. Germline-derived CDR1 and CDR2 are SGHVS and FNYEAQ.

The CDR3 sequence is CAWRTEVNTGELFF. The chain is built from TRBV30 and TRBJ2-2. The CDR3 length is 14 residues. CDR1 GTSNPN and CDR2 SVGIG come from the germline V gene (reference sequence).

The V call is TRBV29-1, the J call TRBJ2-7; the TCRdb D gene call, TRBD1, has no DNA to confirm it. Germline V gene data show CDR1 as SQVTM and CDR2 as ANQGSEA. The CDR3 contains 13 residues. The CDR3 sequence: CSVEGDRVYEQYF.

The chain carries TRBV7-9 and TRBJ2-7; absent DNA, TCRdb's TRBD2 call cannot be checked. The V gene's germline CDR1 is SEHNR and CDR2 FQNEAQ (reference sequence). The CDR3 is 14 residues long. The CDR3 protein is CASSGGSGGYEQYF.

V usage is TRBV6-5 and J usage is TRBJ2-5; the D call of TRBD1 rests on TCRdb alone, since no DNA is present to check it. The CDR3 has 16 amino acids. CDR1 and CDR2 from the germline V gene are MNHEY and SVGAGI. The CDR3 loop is CASSYSYPRGQETQYF.

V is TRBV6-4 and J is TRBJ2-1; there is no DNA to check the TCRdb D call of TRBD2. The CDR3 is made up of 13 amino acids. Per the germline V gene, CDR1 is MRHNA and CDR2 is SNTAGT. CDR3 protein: CASSDSTSAEQFF.

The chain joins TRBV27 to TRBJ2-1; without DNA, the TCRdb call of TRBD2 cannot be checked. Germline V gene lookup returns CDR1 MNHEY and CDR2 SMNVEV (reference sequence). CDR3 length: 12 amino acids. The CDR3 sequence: CASSLRANEQFF.

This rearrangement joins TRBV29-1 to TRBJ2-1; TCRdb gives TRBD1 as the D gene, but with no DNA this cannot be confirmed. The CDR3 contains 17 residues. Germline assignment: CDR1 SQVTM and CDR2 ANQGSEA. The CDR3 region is CSVEGGKWAGTYNEQFF.

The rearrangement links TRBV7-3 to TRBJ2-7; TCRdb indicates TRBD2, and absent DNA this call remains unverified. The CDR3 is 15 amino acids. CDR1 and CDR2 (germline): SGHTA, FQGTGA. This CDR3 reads CASSLAAGGTYEQYF. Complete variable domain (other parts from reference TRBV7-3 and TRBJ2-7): GAGVSQTPSNKVTEKGKYVELRCDPISGHTALYWYRQSLGQGPEFLIYFQGTGAADDSGLPNDRFFAVRPEGSVSTLKIQRTERGDSAVYLCASSLAAGGTYEQYFGPGTRLTVT.

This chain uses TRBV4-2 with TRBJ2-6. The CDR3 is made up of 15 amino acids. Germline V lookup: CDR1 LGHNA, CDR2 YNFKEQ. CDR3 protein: CASSQAGTGANVLTF.

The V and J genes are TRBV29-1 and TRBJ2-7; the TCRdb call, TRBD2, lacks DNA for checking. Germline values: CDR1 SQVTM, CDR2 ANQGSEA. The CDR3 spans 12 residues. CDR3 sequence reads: CSVLAGGYEQYF.

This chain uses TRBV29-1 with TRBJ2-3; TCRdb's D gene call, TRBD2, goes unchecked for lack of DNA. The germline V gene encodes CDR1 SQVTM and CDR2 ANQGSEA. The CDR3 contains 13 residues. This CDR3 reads CSVGKGVADTQYF.

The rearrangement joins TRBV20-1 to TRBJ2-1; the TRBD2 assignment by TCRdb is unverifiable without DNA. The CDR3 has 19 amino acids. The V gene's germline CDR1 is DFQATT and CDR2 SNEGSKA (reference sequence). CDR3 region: CSARANGLTGTSSYNEQFF.

The CDR3 loop reads CSAMVRDRPYEQYF. V usage is TRBV20-1 and J usage is TRBJ2-7; TCRdb indicates TRBD1, and absent DNA this call remains unverified. CDR3 length: 14 residues. Germline loops: CDR1 DFQATT, CDR2 SNEGSKA (reference sequence).